What follows is one T cell receptor beta chain and its context. This clonotype showed up just a few times. Its binding antigen is unknown. The sample holds no much larger clone one base away, and base qualities are not on file. These data originate in a study of T cell repertoires in cytomegalovirus infection (dated by TCRdb to between 2017 and 2020). Broadly, across the study: Donor HLA type was relevant to the analysis, as public TCR beta signatures indicated carriage of CMV infection together with the matching HLA type.

General conclusions and limits of the study: In both this cohort and an independent cohort of some 370 donors, the cumulative frequency of public TCR beta family members distinguished carriers of CMV infection plus the relevant HLA type. The ex vivo response was dominated by HLA-C-restricted CMV-specific TCR beta clonotypes, and the single most frequent clonotype in two of eight donors was supplied by these HLA-C-restricted clonotypes.

The CDR3 holds 17 amino acids from the cysteine to the phenylalanine. Just the 51-base CDR3 DNA is kept, in frame starting at base 1. V is pared back by 6 bases and J by 4 bases, with 21 bases lying between the germline termini. For sequencing, an Illumina HiSeq 1500 was employed. In-frame beta chains were kept once TCRdb had trimmed the public reads at Q25 with fastp and called clones with MiXCR. CDR3 protein duplicates are merged, each entry listing the most common genes and DNA. This sample lists fewer than 350,000 distinct CDR3 sequences; over 7.5% were detected once. About 4.5% of the sample is held by the ten biggest clonotypes.

Material: PBMCs. The rearrangement combines TRBV12-3 or TRBV12-4 with TRBJ1-4; the D segment could be TRBD1, given 6 matching bases. The receptor comes from a human donor in good health (CMV status not recorded). Some clones in this sample may be carry-over from other donors' samples. In nucleotide form, the sequence is TGTGCCAGCAGCCCAGGGGTCTCGCGGGGGCTTAATGAAAAACTGTTTTTT. It translates to CASSPGVSRGLNEKLFF.